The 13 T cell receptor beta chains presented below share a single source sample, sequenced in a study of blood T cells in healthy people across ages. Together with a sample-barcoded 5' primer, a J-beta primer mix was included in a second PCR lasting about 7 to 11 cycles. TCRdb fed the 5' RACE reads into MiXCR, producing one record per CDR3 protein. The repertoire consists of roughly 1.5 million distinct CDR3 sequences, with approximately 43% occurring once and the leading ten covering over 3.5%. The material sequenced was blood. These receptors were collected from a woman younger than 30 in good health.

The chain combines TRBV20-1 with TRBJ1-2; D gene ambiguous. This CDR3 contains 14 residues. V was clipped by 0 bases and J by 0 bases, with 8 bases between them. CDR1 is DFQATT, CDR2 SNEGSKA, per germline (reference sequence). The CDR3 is CSAREARANYGYTF. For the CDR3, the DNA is TGCAGTGCTAGAGAAGCCAGAGCTAACTATGGCTACACCTTC.

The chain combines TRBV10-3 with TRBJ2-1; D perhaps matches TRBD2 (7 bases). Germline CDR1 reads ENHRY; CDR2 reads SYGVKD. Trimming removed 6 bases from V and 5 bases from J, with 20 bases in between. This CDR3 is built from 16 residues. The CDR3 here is CAISPLLAGAHNEQFF. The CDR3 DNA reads TGTGCCATCAGCCCCCTCTTGGCGGGGGCCCACAATGAGCAGTTCTTC.

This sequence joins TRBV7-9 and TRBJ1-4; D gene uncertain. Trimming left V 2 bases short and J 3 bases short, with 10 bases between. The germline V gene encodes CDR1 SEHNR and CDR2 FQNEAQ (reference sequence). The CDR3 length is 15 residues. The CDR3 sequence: CASSLLLRANEKLFF. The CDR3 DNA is TGTGCCAGCAGCTTACTCCTGAGGGCTAATGAAAAACTGTTTTTT.

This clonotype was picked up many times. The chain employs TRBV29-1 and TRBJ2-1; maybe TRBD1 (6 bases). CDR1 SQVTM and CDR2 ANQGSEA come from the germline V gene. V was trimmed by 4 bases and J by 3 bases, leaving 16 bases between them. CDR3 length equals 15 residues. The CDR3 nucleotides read TGCAGCGTTGGTTCTCAACAGGGACACTACAATGAGCAGTTCTTC. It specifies CSVGSQQGHYNEQFF.

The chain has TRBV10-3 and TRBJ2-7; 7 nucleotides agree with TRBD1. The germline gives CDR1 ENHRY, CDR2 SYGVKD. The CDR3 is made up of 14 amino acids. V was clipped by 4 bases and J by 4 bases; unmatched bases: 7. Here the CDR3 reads CAISATGQSYEQYF. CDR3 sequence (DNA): TGTGCCATCAGTGCAACGGGACAGAGTTACGAGCAGTACTTC.

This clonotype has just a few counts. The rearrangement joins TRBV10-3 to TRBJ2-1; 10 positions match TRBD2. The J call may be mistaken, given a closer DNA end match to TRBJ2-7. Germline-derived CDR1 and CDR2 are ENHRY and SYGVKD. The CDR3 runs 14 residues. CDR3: CAIRRTSGYNEQYF. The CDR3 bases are TGTGCCATCAGACGGACTAGCGGTTACAATGAGCAGTACTTC.

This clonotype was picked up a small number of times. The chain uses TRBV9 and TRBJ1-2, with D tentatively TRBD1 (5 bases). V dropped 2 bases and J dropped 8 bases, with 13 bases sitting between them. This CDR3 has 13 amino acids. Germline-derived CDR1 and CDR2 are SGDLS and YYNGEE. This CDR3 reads CASSVGVDSGYTF. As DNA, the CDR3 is TGTGCCAGCAGCGTTGGGGTCGACAGCGGCTACACCTTC.

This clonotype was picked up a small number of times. The CDR3 protein is CASSLEWEQYF. DNA of the CDR3: TGTGCCAGCTCACTCGAGTGGGAGCAGTACTTC. The V gene is TRBV18, the J gene TRBJ2-4, with a tentative D call TRBD2 (5 bases). The CDR3 runs to 11 residues. The V end lost 4 bases, the J end lost 13 bases, and 11 bases lay between the germline ends. Per the germline V gene, CDR1 is KGHSH and CDR2 is LQKENI.

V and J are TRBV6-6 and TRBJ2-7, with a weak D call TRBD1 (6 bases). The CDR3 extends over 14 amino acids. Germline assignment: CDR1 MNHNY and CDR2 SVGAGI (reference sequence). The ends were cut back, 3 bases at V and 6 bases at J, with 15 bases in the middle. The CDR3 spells CASSYTGTSGEQYF. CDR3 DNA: TGTGCCAGCAGTTATACAGGGACAAGCGGCGAGCAGTACTTC.

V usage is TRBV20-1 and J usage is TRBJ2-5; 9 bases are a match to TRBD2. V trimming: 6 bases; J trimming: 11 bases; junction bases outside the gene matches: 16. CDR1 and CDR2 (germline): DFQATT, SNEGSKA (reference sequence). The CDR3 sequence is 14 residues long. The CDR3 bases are TGCAGTGCCCAAAGTGGACTAGCGCGCTTGGAGCAGTACTTC. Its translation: CSAQSGLARLEQYF.

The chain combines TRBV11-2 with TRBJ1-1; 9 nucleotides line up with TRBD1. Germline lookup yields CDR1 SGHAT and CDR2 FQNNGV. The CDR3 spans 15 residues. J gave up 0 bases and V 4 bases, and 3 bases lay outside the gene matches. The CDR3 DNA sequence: TGTGCCAGCAGCTCGACAGGGGGAATGAACACTGAAGCTTTCTTT. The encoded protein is CASSSTGGMNTEAFF.

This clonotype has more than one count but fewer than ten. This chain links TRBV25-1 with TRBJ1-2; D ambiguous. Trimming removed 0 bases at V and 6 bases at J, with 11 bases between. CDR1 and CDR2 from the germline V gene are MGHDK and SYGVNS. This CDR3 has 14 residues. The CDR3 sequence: CASSEYGFGDGYTF. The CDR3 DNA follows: TGTGCCAGCAGTGAATATGGGTTTGGGGATGGCTACACCTTC.

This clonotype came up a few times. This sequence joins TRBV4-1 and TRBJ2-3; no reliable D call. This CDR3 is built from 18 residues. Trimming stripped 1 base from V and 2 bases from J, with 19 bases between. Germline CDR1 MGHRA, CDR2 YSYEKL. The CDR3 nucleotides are TGCGCCAGCAGCCAAGCGACAAGCGCGGCGCCTATCACAGATACGCAGTATTTT. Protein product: CASSQATSAAPITDTQYF.